This T cell receptor beta chain was found in a study of T cells in Graves' hyperthyroidism and ophthalmopathy. CDR1 and CDR2 from the germline V gene are MNHNS and SASEGT. V was shortened by 3 bases and J by 0 bases, with 12 bases between the two germline ends. The CDR3 runs 15 residues. Amplified TCR beta CDR3 regions came from RNA transcripts. A set of HTBI primers served as the primers for a first-round RT-PCR of the TCR CDR3. From the multiplex PCR reads, TCRdb called clonotypes with MiXCR, one entry per CDR3 protein. The profile shows fewer than 400,000 distinct CDR3 sequences, 16% of them singletons.

The sample taken for sequencing was blood. The TCR originated in a man aged 25-45 years with Graves' hyperthyroidism. The chain carries TRBV6-1 and TRBJ2-7; perhaps TRBD1 as D (5 bases). CDR3 coding DNA: TGTGCCAGCAGTGATGGGGCAGGATCCTCCTACGAGCAGTACTTC. Its protein is CASSDGAGSSYEQYF.